The present TCR beta chain was sequenced within a study of blood T cell repertoires in COVID-19. Some clones are missing from TCRdb's copy, which holds only in-frame ones; the method was immunoSEQ multiplex PCR. The repertoire holds roughly 150,000 clones, with roughly 93% as singletons. CDR1 and CDR2 from the germline V gene are SGHRS and YFSETQ. With V trimmed by 4 bases and J by 10 bases, 8 bases remained unmatched. There are 14 residues in the CDR3. This rearrangement joins TRBV5-1 to TRBJ1-6, with 7 bases fitting TRBD1. Sequenced material: peripheral blood. The TCR comes from a man aged 18 to 29 with acute or convalescent COVID-19. CDR3 coding DNA: TGCGCCAGCAGCCTCTCCCCAGGGGGATCACCCCTCCACTTT. Translation: CASSLSPGGSPLHF.